This T cell receptor beta chain was identified in a study of tumor and adjacent non-tumor tissue in lung cancer. CDR1 is SGHAT and CDR2 is FQNNGV in the germline V gene. The CDR3 covers 12 residues. No cell sorting was done before RNA was extracted from the tissue. Distant lung tissue was collected more than 3 cm away from the tumor edge. TCRbeta libraries were built with three rounds of nested PCR, modified from ARM-PCR. One entry per CDR3 protein results from TCRdb running MiXCR on the multiplex PCR reads. The table has some 99,000 distinct CDR3 sequences, about 61% seen once. This clonotype was seen only a few times. The target antigen is unknown. A read error may produce the germline difference seen at one junction end. Findings and caveats of the study: Significantly higher TCR diversity was found in tumor than normal lung.

Sequencing input: distant non-tumor lung tissue. The clonotype originates from a man aged 60-69 years with non-small cell lung cancer. The J gene is TRBJ1-2, the V gene TRBV11-2; D may be TRBD1 (5 bases). CDR3 protein: CVSSLGDGGYTF. CDR3 DNA sequence: TGTGTCAGCAGCTTAGGGGACGGTGGTTACACCTTC.